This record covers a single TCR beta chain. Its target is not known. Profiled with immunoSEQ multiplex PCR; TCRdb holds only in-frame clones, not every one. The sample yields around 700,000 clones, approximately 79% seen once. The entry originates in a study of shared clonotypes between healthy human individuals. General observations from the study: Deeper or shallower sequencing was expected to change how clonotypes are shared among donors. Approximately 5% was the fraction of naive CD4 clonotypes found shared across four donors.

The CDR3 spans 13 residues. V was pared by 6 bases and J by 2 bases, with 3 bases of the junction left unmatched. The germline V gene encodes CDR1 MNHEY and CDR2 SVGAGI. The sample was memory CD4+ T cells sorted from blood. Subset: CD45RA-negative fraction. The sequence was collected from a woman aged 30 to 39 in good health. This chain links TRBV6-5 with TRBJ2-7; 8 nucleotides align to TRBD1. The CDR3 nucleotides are TGTGCCAGCAGCCAGGGGGCCCCCTACGAGCAGTACTTC. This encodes CASSQGAPYEQYF.